One sample yielded the 27 T cell receptor beta chains listed below, sequenced in a study of Ad26.COV2.S vaccination and SARS-CoV-2 variants. The repertoire was sequenced with immunoSEQ multiplex PCR; TCRdb's copy has only in-frame clones and lacks some. Seen here are under 600,000 clones, about nine tenths observed once, and the top ten hold over 1.5%. Indicated treatment: roughly 18 received Ad26.COV2.S at low or high dose, single or two shots; about 5 received placebo; per-sample allocation not given. The samples were gathered on day 63 after the first injection of vaccine or placebo. The sample in question was peripheral blood, obtained in a trial of Ad26.COV2.S vaccine versus placebo. Source of these receptors: a person between 18 and 59 years old who received the Ad26.COV2.S COVID-19 vaccine or a placebo.

The chain uses TRBV5-1 and TRBJ2-1, with TRBD2 matching 12 bases. The germline gives CDR1 SGHRS, CDR2 YFSETQ. The CDR3 has 15 residues. After removal of 0 bases from V and 6 bases from J, the junction contained 1 base not matched to a gene. The chain's CDR3 is CASSLGLAGANEQFF. Here the CDR3 DNA reads TGCGCCAGCAGCTTGGGACTAGCGGGGGCCAATGAGCAGTTCTTC.

This chain joins TRBV7-3 and TRBJ2-1, with D possibly matching TRBD2 (6 bases). Germline lookup yields CDR1 SGHTA and CDR2 FQGTGA. Trimming cost V 1 base and J 4 bases, with 14 bases left between them. The CDR3 extends over 16 amino acids. CDR3 DNA sequence: TGTGCCAGCAGCTTAAACCGCGGGGTGGGGTACAATGAGCAGTTCTTC. Translated, it gives CASSLNRGVGYNEQFF. The full variable domain, with the rest looked up from reference TRBV7-3 and TRBJ2-1, is GAGVSQTPSNKVTEKGKYVELRCDPISGHTALYWYRQSLGQGPEFLIYFQGTGAADDSGLPNDRFFAVRPEGSVSTLKIQRTERGDSAVYLCASSLNRGVGYNEQFFGPGTRLTVL.

The chain is built from TRBV4-2 and TRBJ1-5; perhaps TRBD1 as D (6 bases). V was cut by 0 bases and J by 7 bases, with 16 bases left in between. The CDR3 spans 16 residues. Germline lookup yields CDR1 LGHNA and CDR2 YNFKEQ. The CDR3 coding sequence is TGTGCCAGCAGCCAAGAGGGCAGGGGAAGGCTCCAGCCCCAGCATTTT. Translated: CASSQEGRGRLQPQHF.

The rearrangement uses TRBV2 and TRBJ2-3; D might be TRBD2 (6 bases). The CDR3 loop spans 12 amino acids. Germline V gives CDR1 SNHLY, CDR2 FYNNEI. Trimming removed 11 bases from V and 7 bases from J, with 16 bases in between. CDR3 protein: CALGGASYTQYF. CDR3 in DNA: TGTGCCTTAGGCGGGGCCTCTTATACGCAGTATTTT.

The V gene is TRBV18, the J gene TRBJ1-2; TRBD1 agrees at 7 bases. Germline V CDR1 and CDR2: KGHSH, LQKENI. The CDR3 runs to 14 residues. V gave up 5 bases and J gave up 5 bases; unmatched junction bases: 8. The CDR3 nucleotides read TGTGCCAGCTCAGTGGACAGGACTCCTTATGGCTACACCTTC. This codes for CASSVDRTPYGYTF.

The rearrangement links TRBV7-3 to TRBJ1-2; D call uncertain. The CDR3 loop spans 13 amino acids. V lost 3 bases, J lost 5 bases, and 10 bases lay in between. The germline V gene encodes CDR1 SGHTA and CDR2 FQGTGA. The DNA of the CDR3 is TGTGCCAGCAGCTTCGATATGGGTTATGGCTACACCTTC. It yields the protein CASSFDMGYGYTF.

The chain has TRBV5-8 and TRBJ1-5; 7 nucleotides line up with TRBD1. V was pared by 1 base and J by 0 bases, with 7 bases of the junction left unmatched. This CDR3 contains 17 residues. The germline gives CDR1 SGHTS, CDR2 YDEGEE. DNA for the CDR3: TGTGCCAGCAGCTTGCGGGGACAGAGACTTAGCAATCAGCCCCAGCATTTT. Protein product: CASSLRGQRLSNQPQHF.

The chain employs TRBV28 and TRBJ2-1; 7 bases are a match to TRBD2. Looked up from germline, CDR1 is MDHEN and CDR2 is SYDVKM. The CDR3 is made up of 15 amino acids. V was pared by 3 bases and J by 6 bases, with 8 bases of the junction left unmatched. CDR3 protein: CASSFVGDYPNEQFF. CDR3 bases: TGTGCCAGCAGTTTCGTTGGGGACTACCCCAATGAGCAGTTCTTC.

The genes are TRBV5-1 and TRBJ1-4; 7 positions match TRBD1. There are 16 residues in the CDR3. The germline CDR1 and CDR2 sequences are SGHRS and YFSETQ. J gave up 3 bases and V 4 bases, and 9 bases lay outside the gene matches. This CDR3 is CASSPDRVKANEKLFF. The CDR3 nucleotides are TGCGCCAGCAGCCCCGACAGGGTTAAGGCTAATGAAAAACTGTTTTTT.

V and J are TRBV6-2 or TRBV6-3 and TRBJ2-3; 7 nucleotides align to TRBD1. Germline V gene sequence: CDR1 MNHEY, CDR2 SVGEGT. V shed 5 bases and J 4 bases; nucleotides not matched to a gene: 6. This CDR3 has 14 amino acids. DNA for the CDR3: TGTGCCAGCAGTGACAGGGCAGTGGCAGATACGCAGTATTTT. Protein: CASSDRAVADTQYF.

A few counts support this clone. This chain links TRBV5-1 with TRBJ1-3, with D tentatively TRBD1 (6 bases). Trimming cost V 4 bases and J 0 bases, with 17 bases left between them. CDR1 is SGHRS and CDR2 is YFSETQ in the germline V gene. The CDR3 is 17 amino acids. The CDR3: CASSPGVQLYSGNTIYF. CDR3 DNA sequence: TGCGCCAGCAGCCCAGGGGTTCAATTATACTCTGGAAACACCATATATTTT.

V is TRBV3-1 (or the pseudogene TRBV3-2) and J is TRBJ1-2; possibly TRBD1 for D (5 bases). The CDR3 is 13 amino acids. Germline V CDR1 and CDR2: LGHDT, YNNKEL (reference sequence). The V end was cut by 5 bases, the J end by 8 bases, with 15 bases between. The DNA for the CDR3 is TGTGCCAGCAGCGACACAGGCCTAGGCGGCTACACCTTC. Translating it yields CASSDTGLGGYTF.

This chain joins TRBV7-6 and TRBJ2-5; 8 positions match TRBD1. J lost 5 bases, V lost 1 base, and 9 bases had no gene match. Germline V gene sequence: CDR1 SGHVS, CDR2 FNYEAQ. The CDR3 is 16 residues long. CDR3 nucleotides: TGTGCCAGCAGCTTAGGGACAGGGAGCCGTTACGAGACCCAGTACTTC. This codes for CASSLGTGSRYETQYF.

This rearrangement joins TRBV6-1 to TRBJ1-2; D is perhaps TRBD1 (5 bases). V dropped 3 bases and J dropped 4 bases, with 15 bases sitting between them. The CDR3 has 15 residues. Germline loops: CDR1 MNHNS, CDR2 SASEGT. CDR3 nucleotide sequence: TGTGCCAGCAGTGACCCCGAGACAGCGTTCTATGGCTACACCTTC. This gives the protein CASSDPETAFYGYTF.

This clone was detected once. This chain uses TRBV24-1 with TRBJ1-4; unclear D gene. CDR1 and CDR2 from the germline V gene are KGHDR and SFDVKD. The CDR3 is 13 amino acids. V lost 4 bases, J lost 8 bases, and 10 bases lay in between. The CDR3 nucleotides read TGTGCCACCAGTGACCAAGGAGGGGAAAAACTGTTTTTT. Translation: CATSDQGGEKLFF.

The rearrangement links TRBV28 to TRBJ2-7; 7 positions agree with TRBD1. The CDR3 is 14 residues long. With 0 bases clipped from V and 3 bases from J, the junction kept 2 bases outside the gene matches. Germline-derived CDR1 and CDR2 are MDHEN and SYDVKM. CDR3 loop: CASSLWDRIYEQYF. The DNA for the CDR3 is TGTGCCAGCAGTTTATGGGACAGGATCTACGAGCAGTACTTC. The complete variable domain, with remaining parts taken from reference TRBV28 and TRBJ2-7, reads DVKVTQSSRYLVKRTGEKVFLECVQDMDHENMFWYRQDPGLGLRLIYFSYDVKMKEKGDIPEGYSVSREKKERFSLILESASTNQTSMYLCASSLWDRIYEQYFGPGTRLTVT.

The V gene is TRBV18, the J gene TRBJ1-6; 10 positions match TRBD1. The ends lost 2 bases at V and 9 bases at J; junction bases unmatched: 7. Germline loops: CDR1 KGHSH, CDR2 LQKENI. CDR3 length equals 16 residues. The CDR3 DNA is TGTGCCAGCTCACCATCGGGACAGGGGACAAGTTCACCCCTCCACTTT. It encodes CASSPSGQGTSSPLHF.

The V gene is TRBV5-1, the J gene TRBJ2-5; 12 positions agree with TRBD2. The junction had 2 bases not matched to a gene; V was cut back by 2 bases and J by 3 bases. There are 15 residues in the CDR3. Germline V gives CDR1 SGHRS, CDR2 YFSETQ. The CDR3 sequence: CASSFRTSGEETQYF. As DNA, the CDR3 is TGCGCCAGCAGCTTTCGGACTAGCGGGGAAGAGACCCAGTACTTC.

The CDR3 nucleotides are TGTGCCAGCAGCCAAGCGGTTAGGTGGGACCCCACCGGGGAGCTGTTTTTT. This translates into CASSQAVRWDPTGELFF. This rearrangement joins TRBV3-1 (or the pseudogene TRBV3-2) to TRBJ2-2; D tentatively reads TRBD1 or TRBD2 (5 bases each). Deletions cut 1 base from V and 4 bases from J, with 16 bases between. Germline CDR1 and CDR2: LGHDT and YNNKEL (reference sequence). The CDR3 extends over 17 amino acids.

The chain recombines TRBV5-6 with TRBJ1-5; tentatively, D is TRBD1 (6 bases). Germline assignment: CDR1 SGHDT and CDR2 YYEEEE. CDR3 length equals 16 residues. Between the trimmed V and J ends, which lost 2 bases and 4 bases, there was a span of 16 bases. Here the CDR3 reads CASSFYSGHINQPQHF. The CDR3 DNA follows: TGTGCCAGCAGCTTTTACTCGGGACACATAAATCAGCCCCAGCATTTT.

The DNA for the CDR3 is TGTGCCAGCAGTTACTTTTCGTCGCTCCAGTACTTC. Amino acid sequence: CASSYFSSLQYF. The chain employs TRBV6-2 or TRBV6-3 and TRBJ2-5; no reliable D call. Germline V lookup: CDR1 MNHEY, CDR2 SVGEGT. CDR3 size: 12 residues. The V end was cut by 1 base, the J end by 10 bases, with 10 bases between.

With regard to this clone: In the same sample, other DNA sequences code for this CDR3. The V gene is TRBV11-2, the J gene TRBJ2-7, with 8 bases lining up with TRBD1. The trim removed 1 base at V and 2 bases at J, leaving 1 base unmatched. Germline CDR1 is SGHAT and CDR2 is FQNNGV. This CDR3 has 14 residues. The CDR3 region is CASSLAGQAYEQYF. In DNA, the CDR3 is TGTGCCAGCAGCTTAGCGGGACAGGCCTACGAGCAGTACTTC.

The CDR3 nucleotides read TGTGCCACCCGGATCGGCCGTGATCGCTACACCTTC. Amino acid sequence: CATRIGRDRYTF. This chain joins TRBV28 and TRBJ1-2; D gene unclear. The length of the CDR3 is 12 residues. CDR1 MDHEN and CDR2 SYDVKM come from the germline V gene. Trimming left V 10 bases short and J 9 bases short, with 18 bases between.

J is TRBJ1-1 and V is TRBV6-5, with 9 positions matching TRBD1. The CDR3 sequence is 13 residues long. Germline CDR1 and CDR2: MNHEY and SVGAGI. J gave up 11 bases and V 5 bases, and 9 bases lay outside the gene matches. The CDR3 here is CASSKQGADSAFF. The CDR3 DNA reads TGTGCCAGCAGTAAACAGGGGGCCGATTCGGCTTTCTTT.

The rearrangement links TRBV9 to TRBJ1-3, with 10 bases lining up with TRBD1. This CDR3 is built from 16 residues. CDR1 is SGDLS, CDR2 YYNGEE, per germline. J was trimmed by 7 bases and V by 3 bases; bases with no gene match: 10. CDR3: CASSATGTGVQNTIYF. CDR3 bases: TGTGCCAGCAGCGCAACCGGGACAGGGGTGCAGAACACCATATATTTT.

V and J are TRBV4-2 and TRBJ2-1; TRBD2 matches 9 bases. V gave up 2 bases and J gave up 4 bases; unmatched junction bases: 3. Germline V gives CDR1 LGHNA, CDR2 YNFKEQ. This CDR3 has 15 residues. DNA of the CDR3: TGTGCCAGCAGCCAAAGCGGGAGGACATACAATGAGCAGTTCTTC. Encoded protein: CASSQSGRTYNEQFF.

The chain has TRBV5-4 and TRBJ2-7; TRBD1 matches at 7 bases. Germline V gene data show CDR1 as SGHNT and CDR2 as YYREEE (reference sequence). This CDR3 has 13 residues. The ends lost 4 bases at V and 2 bases at J; junction bases unmatched: 3. The CDR3 region is CASSQGQTYEQYF. In nucleotides, the CDR3 is TGTGCCAGCAGCCAGGGACAGACCTACGAGCAGTACTTC.